This entry lists 11 T cell receptor beta chains sequenced from one sample in a study of blood T cell repertoires in COVID-19. Profiled with immunoSEQ multiplex PCR; TCRdb holds only in-frame clones, not every one. The sample includes about 270,000 clones, 88% seen only once; the top ten take 2.5% to 3.5%. Sequencing was performed on PBMCs or T cells enriched from blood (not recorded which). These receptors were taken from a woman aged 50 to 60 who had recovered from COVID-19.

The chain has TRBV7-9 and TRBJ2-3, with 9 bases fitting TRBD2. Germline assignment: CDR1 SEHNR and CDR2 FQNEAQ (reference sequence). The CDR3 has 18 amino acids. V dropped 5 bases and J dropped 4; count of bases not matched to a gene: 16. The CDR3: CASSHLGLREGVPDTQYF. The CDR3 DNA sequence: TGTGCCAGCAGCCACTTAGGATTGCGGGAGGGTGTCCCAGATACGCAGTATTTT. Based on the CDR3 plus reference TRBV7-9 and TRBJ2-3, the full variable domain is DTGVSQNPRHKITKRGQNVTFRCDPISEHNRLYWYRQTLGQGPEFLTYFQNEAQLEKSRLLSDRFSAERPKGSFSTLEIQRTEQGDSAMYLCASSHLGLREGVPDTQYFGPGTRLTVL.

The chain recombines TRBV11-1 with TRBJ2-1; a possible D gene is TRBD2 (6 bases). With 0 bases removed from V and 8 bases from J, the gap between germline ends came to 17 bases. CDR3 length: 16 amino acids. Germline V gene data show CDR1 as SGHAT and CDR2 as FQDESV (reference sequence). The CDR3 nucleotides read TGTGCCAGCAGCTTAGCGCTAATTCGGGGAGGAGATGAGCAGTTCTTC. Translation gives CASSLALIRGGDEQFF.

The rearrangement uses TRBV7-3 and TRBJ2-1; TRBD1 aligns across 9 bases. Germline values: CDR1 SGHTA, CDR2 FQGTGA. With V trimmed by 2 bases and J by 6 bases, 11 bases remained unmatched. CDR3 size: 17 residues. The CDR3 protein is CASSLRVTQGARNEQFF. As DNA, the CDR3 is TGTGCCAGCAGCTTACGCGTGACACAGGGGGCACGCAATGAGCAGTTCTTC.

The chain couples TRBV27 to TRBJ2-1; 8 bases are shared with TRBD1. The CDR3 extends over 16 amino acids. Trimming removed 0 bases from V and 3 bases from J; junction bases left unmatched: 4. The germline V gene has CDR1 MNHEY and CDR2 SMNVEV (reference sequence). As DNA, the CDR3 is TGTGCCAGCAGTTTATCCGGGACAGGATACTACAATGAGCAGTTCTTC. Amino acid sequence: CASSLSGTGYYNEQFF.

CDR3 nucleotides: TGTGCCAGCAGGAACAATCAGGTGATGAGTGAAGCTTTCTTT. Its translation: CASRNNQVMSEAFF. The chain couples TRBV27 to TRBJ1-1; no definite D call. V was cut by 6 bases and J by 7 bases, with 18 bases left in between. Germline V gene lookup returns CDR1 MNHEY and CDR2 SMNVEV (reference sequence). The CDR3 contains 14 residues.

The chain links TRBV9 to TRBJ2-5; 15 nucleotides agree with TRBD2. This CDR3 comprises 15 residues. Germline assignment: CDR1 SGDLS and CDR2 YYNGEE. The V segment lost 3 bases and the J segment 5 bases; nucleotides outside the gene matches: 2. CDR3 bases: TGTGCCAGCAGCGACGGGACTAGCGGGAGGGAGACCCAGTACTTC. Translated, it gives CASSDGTSGRETQYF.

The V call is TRBV24-1, the J call TRBJ2-2, with D perhaps TRBD2 (6 bases). Per germline, CDR1 KGHDR and CDR2 SFDVKD. V shed 9 bases and J shed 2 bases, with 18 bases lying between them. The CDR3 runs to 16 residues. This chain's CDR3 is CATGGRRVENTGELFF. The CDR3 DNA is TGTGCCACCGGAGGGCGCAGGGTCGAAAACACCGGGGAGCTGTTTTTT.

The chain joins TRBV2 to TRBJ1-5; D is ambiguous. The germline V gene encodes CDR1 SNHLY and CDR2 FYNNEI. The CDR3 is 15 amino acids. V gave up 5 bases and J gave up 7 bases, with 18 bases separating them. This CDR3 reads CASSPGGNPEQPQHF. Here the CDR3 DNA reads TGTGCCAGCAGTCCCGGCGGGAACCCGGAACAGCCCCAGCATTTT.

The CDR3 spells CASSLVRGDRANEKLFF. CDR3 sequence (DNA): TGCGCCAGCAGCTTGGTTCGTGGGGACAGGGCCAATGAAAAACTGTTTTTT. The V gene is TRBV5-1, the J gene TRBJ1-4; 9 bases match TRBD1. The J segment lost 5 bases and the V segment lost 0 bases, leaving 8 bases of the junction unmatched. Germline V CDR1 and CDR2: SGHRS, YFSETQ. This CDR3 contains 17 residues.

V usage is TRBV27 and J usage is TRBJ1-2, with D possibly matching TRBD1 (5 bases). From germline, CDR1 is MNHEY and CDR2 SMNVEV (reference sequence). Trimming removed 0 bases at V and 3 bases at J, with 8 bases between. The CDR3 contains 14 residues. Written as DNA, the CDR3 is TGTGCCAGCAGTTTATCGAAAGGGGACTATGGCTACACCTTC. Its translation: CASSLSKGDYGYTF.

The chain employs TRBV2 and TRBJ1-3, with a possible D match to TRBD1 (6 bases). Germline V gene lookup returns CDR1 SNHLY and CDR2 FYNNEI. Deletions cut 4 bases from V and 0 bases from J, with 10 bases between. The CDR3 totals 15 residues. CDR3: CASSGTEFSGNTIYF. In DNA, the CDR3 is TGTGCCAGCAGTGGGACAGAATTCTCTGGAAACACCATATATTTT.